One and the same sample provided the 19 T cell receptor beta chains below, sequenced in a study of T cell responses to AZD1222 COVID-19 vaccine. TCRdb keeps only in-frame clones here, not all; method: immunoSEQ multiplex PCR. The sample lists 150,000 to 200,000 clones; 80% to 90% were seen once. Material: peripheral blood, obtained 28 days after the second AZD1222 dose. The receptor set was obtained from an adult who received the AZD1222 COVID-19 vaccine.

The chain is built from TRBV29-1 and TRBJ2-7, with D uncertain. V shed 7 bases and J shed 5 bases, with 12 bases lying between them. The CDR3 consists of 11 residues. Germline CDR1 and CDR2: SQVTM and ANQGSEA. CDR3 DNA: TGCAGCGGCTCAAGGGCTGACGAGCAGTACTTC. Translating gives CSGSRADEQYF.

This clone was detected a few times. The chain uses TRBV3-1 (or the pseudogene TRBV3-2) and TRBJ1-2; D is undetermined. Deletions cut 8 bases from V and 8 bases from J, with 15 bases between. Germline CDR1 reads LGHDT; CDR2 reads YNNKEL (reference sequence). The CDR3 length is 12 residues. In DNA, the CDR3 is TGTGCCAGCGCCTGGAATTCGAACGGCTACACCTTC. This translates into CASAWNSNGYTF.

The chain joins TRBV7-9 to TRBJ2-6; D ambiguous. Germline CDR1 is SEHNR and CDR2 is FQNEAQ (reference sequence). The CDR3 is made up of 14 amino acids. V was cut by 3 bases and J by 1 base, with 4 bases left in between. As DNA, the CDR3 is TGTGCCAGCAGCTTCCCGTCTGGGGCCAACGTCCTGACTTTC. Protein product: CASSFPSGANVLTF.

The chain couples TRBV11-3 to TRBJ2-7; 9 bases match TRBD1. The trim removed 5 bases at V and 4 bases at J, leaving 3 bases unmatched. Germline V gene lookup returns CDR1 SGHNT and CDR2 YENEEA. This CDR3 contains 13 residues. CDR3 nucleotides: TGTGCCAGCAGCGTCGACAGGGGGTACGAGCAGTACTTC. Translation: CASSVDRGYEQYF. Complete variable domain (other parts from reference TRBV11-3 and TRBJ2-7): EAGVVQSPRYKIIEKKQPVAFWCNPISGHNTLYWYLQNLGQGPELLIRYENEEAVDDSQLPKDRFSAERLKGVDSTLKIQPAELGDSAVYLCASSVDRGYEQYFGPGTRLTVT.

The J gene is TRBJ2-5, the V gene TRBV30; 8 bases line up with TRBD2. V shed 4 bases and J 4 bases; nucleotides not matched to a gene: 11. The CDR3 spans 15 residues. Germline loops: CDR1 GTSNPN, CDR2 SVGIG (reference sequence). The CDR3: CAWTGAAGRVETQYF. Written as DNA, the CDR3 is TGTGCCTGGACTGGGGCAGCCGGGAGGGTAGAGACCCAGTACTTC. Full variable domain (rest looked up from reference TRBV30 and TRBJ2-5): SQTIHQWPATLVQPVGSPLSLECTVEGTSNPNLYWYRQAAGRGLQLLFYSVGIGQISSEVPQNLSASRPQDRQFILSSKKLLLSDSGFYLCAWTGAAGRVETQYFGPGTRLLVL.

The chain recombines TRBV19 with TRBJ1-1, with D possibly TRBD1 on 5 matching bases. Germline V gives CDR1 LNHDA, CDR2 SQIVND (reference sequence). This CDR3 contains 13 residues. V shed 3 bases and J shed 5 bases, with 10 bases lying between them. DNA for the CDR3: TGTGCCAGTAGTATTCGGGGGGGGACTGAAGCTTTCTTT. Residues: CASSIRGGTEAFF.

V and J are TRBV19 and TRBJ2-3; maybe TRBD2 (6 bases). V shed 6 bases and J shed 1 base, with 8 bases lying between them. Germline V gene sequence: CDR1 LNHDA, CDR2 SQIVND (reference sequence). The CDR3 length is 13 residues. The CDR3 DNA sequence: TGTGCCAGTAGGTCGGGGGGCACAGATACGCAGTATTTT. It is translated as CASRSGGTDTQYF. Full variable domain (outside the CDR3, taken from reference TRBV19 and TRBJ2-3): DGGITQSPKYLFRKEGQNVTLSCEQNLNHDAMYWYRQDPGQGLRLIYYSQIVNDFQKGDIAEGYSVSREKKESFPLTVTSAQKNPTAFYLCASRSGGTDTQYFGPGTRLTVL.

The genes are TRBV30 and TRBJ1-2; D ambiguous. Trimming left V 2 bases short and J 4 bases short, with 20 bases between. The CDR3 has 16 amino acids. Germline V gives CDR1 GTSNPN, CDR2 SVGIG (reference sequence). CDR3 sequence: CAWSTYPLSGGYGYTF. The DNA of the CDR3 is TGTGCCTGGAGTACCTACCCTCTCTCGGGCGGCTATGGCTACACCTTC.

This sequence joins TRBV9 and TRBJ1-3; no clear D gene. This CDR3 is 12 amino acids long. Looked up from germline, CDR1 is SGDLS and CDR2 is YYNGEE. V was shortened by 0 bases and J by 8 bases, with 6 bases between the two germline ends. CDR3 bases: TGTGCCAGCAGCGTAGATTTGGACACCATATATTTT. Translation gives CASSVDLDTIYF. Full variable domain (outside the CDR3, taken from reference TRBV9 and TRBJ1-3): DSGVTQTPKHLITATGQRVTLRCSPRSGDLSVYWYQQSLDQGLQFLIQYYNGEERAKGNILERFSAQQFPDLHSELNLSSLELGDSALYFCASSVDLDTIYFGEGSWLTVV.

The gene calls are TRBV28 and TRBJ2-3; D gene uncertain. Trimming removed 6 bases at V and 1 base at J, with 11 bases between. Germline assignment: CDR1 MDHEN and CDR2 SYDVKM. The CDR3 runs 14 residues. The CDR3: CASRQAGRTDTQYF. In nucleotides, the CDR3 is TGTGCCAGCAGGCAAGCCGGACGCACAGATACGCAGTATTTT.

The chain carries TRBV7-2 and TRBJ2-2; 8 nucleotides match TRBD1. Germline V CDR1 and CDR2: SGHTA, FQGNSA. CDR3 length: 16 amino acids. Trimming at V came to 5 bases and at J to 2 bases, leaving 7 bases not matched to a gene. In DNA form, the CDR3 reads TGTGCCAGCAGCCTCACAGGGGGTAGAAACACCGGGGAGCTGTTTTTT. It encodes CASSLTGGRNTGELFF.

This chain joins TRBV7-9 and TRBJ2-7, with unresolved D. Germline V gives CDR1 SEHNR, CDR2 FQNEAQ (reference sequence). Trimming removed 5 bases at V and 1 base at J, with 9 bases between. The CDR3 totals 13 residues. CDR3 DNA: TGTGCCAGCAGCCGAACTCTTTCCTACGAGCAGTACTTC. Its protein product is CASSRTLSYEQYF.

V usage is TRBV27 and J usage is TRBJ1-1; D unclear. V lost 0 bases and J lost 10, with 12 bases in between. This CDR3 contains 13 residues. Germline-derived CDR1 and CDR2 are MNHEY and SMNVEV (reference sequence). CDR3 sequence: CASSLSGNHRAFF. The CDR3 DNA follows: TGTGCCAGCAGTTTATCAGGAAATCATCGAGCTTTCTTT.

As to this clone: Other nucleotide sequences in the sample specify the same CDR3. V is TRBV10-3 and J is TRBJ2-7; no definite D call. This CDR3 is built from 12 residues. V shed 0 bases and J shed 2 bases, with 2 bases lying between them. Germline V gene sequence: CDR1 ENHRY, CDR2 SYGVKD. CDR3 in amino acids: CAISESTYEQYF. The CDR3 DNA follows: TGTGCCATCAGTGAGTCGACCTACGAGCAGTACTTC.

The V call is TRBV5-1, the J call TRBJ1-3, with unresolved D. This CDR3 is 16 amino acids long. The germline V gene encodes CDR1 SGHRS and CDR2 YFSETQ. The V gene lost 4 bases and the J gene lost 0 bases, with 14 bases spanning the gap. In DNA form, the CDR3 reads TGCGCCAGCAGCCCCGACCCGACGAGCTCTGGAAACACCATATATTTT. Amino acids: CASSPDPTSSGNTIYF. Full variable domain (outside the CDR3, taken from reference TRBV5-1 and TRBJ1-3): KAGVTQTPRYLIKTRGQQVTLSCSPISGHRSVSWYQQTPGQGLQFLFEYFSETQRNKGNFPGRFSGRQFSNSRSEMNVSTLELGDSALYLCASSPDPTSSGNTIYFGEGSWLTVV.

This sequence joins TRBV28 and TRBJ2-2, with D hard to call. Trimming cost V 0 bases and J 4 bases, with 9 bases left between them. From germline, CDR1 is MDHEN and CDR2 SYDVKM. This CDR3 contains 15 residues. CDR3 amino acids: CASSLWASVTGELFF. Written as DNA, the CDR3 is TGTGCCAGCAGTTTATGGGCCTCGGTCACCGGGGAGCTGTTTTTT.

The rearrangement links TRBV3-1 (or the pseudogene TRBV3-2) to TRBJ1-1; D not certain. CDR1 and CDR2 (germline): LGHDT, YNNKEL (reference sequence). The V end was cut by 2 bases, the J end by 0 bases, with 4 bases between. The CDR3 contains 13 residues. CDR3 bases: TGTGCCAGCAGCCAAACGGTGAACACTGAAGCTTTCTTT. Protein: CASSQTVNTEAFF.

The chain has TRBV5-1 and TRBJ2-7, with D possibly being TRBD1 (5 bases). Germline V gives CDR1 SGHRS, CDR2 YFSETQ. V was clipped by 4 bases and J by 6 bases, with 11 bases between them. CDR3 length: 12 residues. CDR3 amino acids: CASSVTVGEQYF. In DNA form, the CDR3 reads TGCGCCAGCAGCGTGACAGTTGGCGAGCAGTACTTC.

On this clone: Other DNA sequences within the sample encode an identical CDR3. This rearrangement joins TRBV5-1 to TRBJ1-2, with 9 bases matching TRBD1. Germline values: CDR1 SGHRS, CDR2 YFSETQ. The CDR3 length is 13 residues. With 5 bases clipped from V and 6 bases from J, the junction kept 5 bases outside the gene matches. DNA for the CDR3: TGCGCCAGCAGTGGAGACAGGGGGGATGGCTACACCTTC. Protein sequence: CASSGDRGDGYTF.